This is a list of T cell receptor beta chains from one sample in a study of blood T cell repertoires in COVID-19. TCRdb's copy holds only in-frame clones and misses some; the assay was immunoSEQ multiplex PCR. This sample has around 460,000 clones, with about 87% found just once. The sequencing sample was made of peripheral blood. These receptors were taken from a man in his late teens or twenties with COVID-19, enrolled during active disease. Both conserved end residues are part of each CDR3. The order of the fields is D gene, V gene, CDR3 length, J gene, clone size, CDR3 DNA, CDR3 protein. D genes are given only for firm matches. Clone size is shown for a subset of rows, as once, few, many or a class of expanded clone.

.	TRBV27	14	TRBJ2-2	.	TGTGCCAGCAGACCGACAGGGAACACCGGGGAGCTGTTTTTT	CASRPTGNTGELFF
TRBD1	TRBV19	15	TRBJ2-2	.	TGTGCCAGTAACCGGGGACAGCCAAACACCGGGGAGCTGTTTTTT	CASNRGQPNTGELFF
TRBD2	TRBV3-1/TRBV3-2	16	TRBJ2-4	.	TGTGCCAGCAGCCAAGAAGGGGTGGCGGGAGCAAACATTCAGTACTTC	CASSQEGVAGANIQYF
TRBD2	TRBV2	14	TRBJ2-7	.	TGTGCCAGCAGTGAAAACGGGGGGGAATACGAGCAGTACTTC	CASSENGGEYEQYF
.	TRBV30	14	TRBJ1-3	.	TGTGCCTGGAATATTCTGGGGACTGGTCGCACCATATATTTT	CAWNILGTGRTIYF
TRBD2	TRBV19	15	TRBJ2-1	.	TGTGCCAGTAGCAGAACTAGCGGGGGTTACAATGAGCAGTTCTTC	CASSRTSGGYNEQFF
TRBD2	TRBV10-2	17	TRBJ2-2	.	TGCGCCACCACCGTGGGCTTAGCGGGAGGCGTGACCGGGGAGCTGTTTTTT	CATTVGLAGGVTGELFF
.	TRBV5-4	14	TRBJ2-3	.	TGTGCCAGCAGCTTGGCAGGGAGCACAGATACGCAGTATTTT	CASSLAGSTDTQYF
TRBD1	TRBV7-3	14	TRBJ2-7	.	TGTGCCAGCAGCCTTGACAGGGGTGAGGACGAGCAGTACTTC	CASSLDRGEDEQYF
.	TRBV14	16	TRBJ1-6	.	TGTGCCAGCAGCCAAGAGGGCAGCTTCGGTAATTCACCCCTCCACTTT	CASSQEGSFGNSPLHF
.	TRBV5-4	15	TRBJ2-1	.	TGTGCCAGCAGCTTGGTAGCTGGTTCCTACAATGAGCAGTTCTTC	CASSLVAGSYNEQFF
TRBD1	TRBV7-8	16	TRBJ2-7	once	TGTGCCAGCAGCTTAGGGTTAACAGGGGGCATCGTCGAGCAGTACTTC	CASSLGLTGGIVEQYF
.	TRBV25-1	15	TRBJ1-2	.	TGTGCCAGCAGTGAGGGGGGGCAGGGGCCGTGGGGCTACACCTTC	CASSEGGQGPWGYTF
.	TRBV19	16	TRBJ2-3	.	TGTGCCAGTAGTATTAGGGCTAGCGCGATGGGGGATACGCAGTATTTT	CASSIRASAMGDTQYF
.	TRBV19	16	TRBJ2-3	.	TGTGCCAGTAGTATAGCCCGGCGGGCCGCCACAGATACGCAGTATTTT	CASSIARRAATDTQYF
.	TRBV5-1	13	TRBJ1-1	.	TGCGCCAGCAGCCGCGGGAGGGACACTGAAGCTTTCTTT	CASSRGRDTEAFF
TRBD2	TRBV4-2	16	TRBJ2-1	.	TGTGCCAGCAGCCAAGATTCGACTAGCGGGTACAATGAGCAGTTCTTC	CASSQDSTSGYNEQFF
.	TRBV6-5	13	TRBJ1-1	.	TGTGCCAGCAGTTCTGTATGGAACACTGAAGCTTTCTTT	CASSSVWNTEAFF
.	TRBV6-1	14	TRBJ1-1	.	TGTGCCAGCAGTGATGGGCTGGCAGGGACTGAAGCTTTCTTT	CASSDGLAGTEAFF
.	TRBV5-4	15	TRBJ2-7	.	TGTGCCAGCAGCACTAACGGGAGAGGTTCCTACGAGCAGTACTTC	CASSTNGRGSYEQYF
TRBD1	TRBV15	16	TRBJ1-4	.	TGTGCCACCAGCAGGGGAGCCGAGACAGGGAATGAAAAACTGTTTTTT	CATSRGAETGNEKLFF
TRBD2	TRBV4-1	15	TRBJ2-5	.	TGCGCCAGCATGATGGCGGGGGGCCGGGGAGAGACCCAGTACTTC	CASMMAGGRGETQYF
TRBD1	TRBV6-4	13	TRBJ2-1	.	TGTGCCAGCAGTGCCAGGGGGAACAATGAGCAGTTCTTC	CASSARGNNEQFF
TRBD2	TRBV24-1	15	TRBJ2-3	once	TGTGCCACCAGTGATCCAGCGGGAGTGGCAGATACGCAGTATTTT	CATSDPAGVADTQYF
TRBD2	TRBV24-1	16	TRBJ2-1	.	TGTGCCACCAGTGATTCCGGCGGGGGGGCACGAGATGAGCAGTTCTTC	CATSDSGGGARDEQFF
.	TRBV10-3	13	TRBJ1-6	.	TGTGCCATCGGGCAGGCAGAAAATTCACCCCTCCACTTT	CAIGQAENSPLHF
.	TRBV12-2	16	TRBJ2-1	.	TGTGCAAGTCGCTTAGTAGGGACTTTTGCCTACAATGAGCAGTTCTTC	CASRLVGTFAYNEQFF
.	TRBV3-1/TRBV3-2	14	TRBJ2-1	.	TGTGCCAGCAGCCAAGACCCAGTACTAAATGAGCAGTTCTTC	CASSQDPVLNEQFF